Listed here are 19 T cell receptor beta chains from one sample, sequenced in a study of CD8+ T cells in alopecia areata. The sample's treatment: oral pan-JAK inhibitor, 5-10 mg twice daily. The authors extracted RNA and reverse transcribed it into cDNA as the sequencing template. Assay: immunoSEQ multiplex PCR; the TCRdb copy retains only in-frame clones and omits some. The sample contains 150,000 to 200,000 clones, 60% of which appear only once. This specimen was CD4+ T cells sorted from blood, taken at week 24, from a patient treated with tofacitinib. Receptors were obtained from a human donor with alopecia areata.

This chain links TRBV5-1 with TRBJ1-2; TRBD1 might be the D (6 bases). The length of the CDR3 is 13 residues. Germline V lookup: CDR1 SGHRS, CDR2 YFSETQ. V gave up 10 bases and J gave up 4 bases, with 17 bases separating them. This chain's CDR3 is CAGRQVLPYGYTF. DNA of the CDR3: TGCGCCGGGAGACAGGTTTTACCCTATGGCTACACCTTC.

The chain recombines TRBV29-1 with TRBJ2-5, with TRBD1 identical over 9 bases. J was trimmed by 7 bases and V by 5 bases; bases with no gene match: 5. This CDR3 has 12 amino acids. The germline V gene encodes CDR1 SQVTM and CDR2 ANQGSEA. CDR3 in amino acids: CSVRTGETTQYF. The CDR3 coding sequence is TGCAGCGTTAGGACAGGGGAAACGACCCAGTACTTC.

The J gene is TRBJ1-2, the V gene TRBV29-1; D uncertain. This CDR3 has 16 residues. CDR1 is SQVTM, CDR2 ANQGSEA, per germline. Trimming removed 8 bases at V and 1 base at J, with 23 bases between. The CDR3 sequence: CSTLSGLQSLNYGYTF. Here the CDR3 DNA reads TGCAGCACTTTATCCGGGCTTCAAAGCCTTAACTATGGCTACACCTTC.

The V call is TRBV5-1, the J call TRBJ2-5, with 8 bases fitting TRBD2. This CDR3 has 15 residues. Trimming cost V 3 bases and J 1 base; bases outside gene matches: 5. CDR1 and CDR2 from the germline V gene are SGHRS and YFSETQ. Written as DNA, the CDR3 is TGCGCCAGCAGCTCGTTAGCGGGGATCCAAGAGACCCAGTACTTC. It specifies CASSSLAGIQETQYF.

CDR3 region: CASSHARGGSPLHF. CDR3 bases: TGTGCCAGCAGCCACGCTCGGGGAGGCTCACCCCTCCACTTT. The V call is TRBV5-6, the J call TRBJ1-6; D is unclear. Germline values: CDR1 SGHDT, CDR2 YYEEEE. This CDR3 spans 14 amino acids. Trimming stripped 4 bases from V and 10 bases from J, with 15 bases between. The full variable domain, rest sourced from reference TRBV5-6 and TRBJ1-6, is DAGVTQSPTHLIKTRGQQVTLRCSPKSGHDTVSWYQQALGQGPQFIFQYYEEEERQRGNFPDRFSGHQFPNYSSELNVNALLLGDSALYLCASSHARGGSPLHFGNGTRLTVT.

Concerning this clone: A junction end diverges from the germline sequence, so it may reflect a read error. This chain connects TRBV29-1 to TRBJ1-1, with D maybe TRBD1 (6 bases). The CDR3 length is 11 residues. The germline CDR1 and CDR2 sequences are SQVTM and ANQGSEA. CDR3 in DNA: TGCAGCGTTGAAAAGGGGGGGCCCCGCATCTTT. Translated, it gives CSVEKGGPRIF.

This chain links TRBV27 with TRBJ1-4; D is ambiguous. V lost 5 bases to trimming and J lost 7 bases, with 14 bases between them. Germline V gives CDR1 MNHEY, CDR2 SMNVEV (reference sequence). The CDR3 consists of 14 residues. In DNA, the CDR3 is TGTGCCAGCAGTCCCGAAAGGGCTGGTGAAAAACTGTTTTTT. Protein product: CASSPERAGEKLFF.

The CDR3 region is CASSQEKGANEKLFF. CDR3 nucleotides: TGCGCCAGCAGCCAAGAGAAGGGGGCGAATGAAAAACTGTTTTTT. V is TRBV4-3 and J is TRBJ1-4; 7 nucleotides agree with TRBD1. The V gene end was trimmed by 0 bases and the J gene end by 5 bases; junction bases not matched to a gene: 3. The germline CDR1 and CDR2 sequences are LGHNA and YSLEER. The CDR3 loop spans 15 amino acids.

This sequence joins TRBV9 and TRBJ2-7, with D possibly being TRBD2 (6 bases). Trimming removed 4 bases at V and 5 bases at J, with 19 bases between. Germline CDR1 SGDLS, CDR2 YYNGEE. The CDR3 contains 15 residues. CDR3 nucleotides: TGTGCCAGCAGCCCCCAACCAGGGAGGTCCGACGAGCAGTACTTC. It codes for CASSPQPGRSDEQYF. The variable domain in full, completed from reference TRBV9 and TRBJ2-7, reads DSGVTQTPKHLITATGQRVTLRCSPRSGDLSVYWYQQSLDQGLQFLIQYYNGEERAKGNILERFSAQQFPDLHSELNLSSLELGDSALYFCASSPQPGRSDEQYFGPGTRLTVT.

This clone turned up a few times. This chain links TRBV2 with TRBJ2-2; D not resolved. Deletions cut 3 bases from V and 2 bases from J, with 4 bases between. The CDR3 is made up of 13 amino acids. Looked up from germline, CDR1 is SNHLY and CDR2 is FYNNEI. The CDR3 loop reads CASSDQNTGELFF. The CDR3 DNA reads as TGTGCCAGCAGTGATCAAAACACCGGGGAGCTGTTTTTT.

The V call is TRBV11-2, the J call TRBJ1-2; D unclear. This CDR3 contains 15 residues. Trimming took off 3 bases at V and 5 bases at J, with 16 bases between the two ends. Germline V CDR1 and CDR2: SGHAT, FQNNGV. CDR3 nucleotide sequence: TGTGCCAGCAGCTTTCAATCGGGAGCCTCATATGGCTACACCTTC. Its protein is CASSFQSGASYGYTF.

This chain joins TRBV6-5 and TRBJ2-5; D not resolved. The CDR3 consists of 14 residues. Trimming left V 4 bases short and J 2 bases short, with 11 bases between. In germline, CDR1 is MNHEY, CDR2 SVGAGI. The CDR3: CASSSPFRQETQYF. The CDR3 region has the DNA TGTGCCAGCAGTTCCCCATTCCGACAAGAGACCCAGTACTTC.

The rearrangement uses TRBV29-1 and TRBJ1-1; maybe TRBD1 (6 bases). The CDR3 spans 15 residues. V lost 4 bases, J lost 1 base, and 16 bases lay in between. The germline gives CDR1 SQVTM, CDR2 ANQGSEA. CDR3 DNA: TGCAGCGTTGTAGGTGGGGGGCTCTCGAACACTGAAGCTTTCTTT. Amino acid sequence: CSVVGGGLSNTEAFF.

This clone was seen only a few times. The rearrangement links TRBV7-3 to TRBJ2-2, with D perhaps being TRBD1 or TRBD2 (5 bases each). The V end was cut by 7 bases, the J end by 4 bases, with 7 bases between. The CDR3 is 12 amino acids. Germline assignment: CDR1 SGHTA and CDR2 FQGTGA. The CDR3 bases are TGTGCCAGCAATGGGGGCACCGGGGAGCTGTTTTTT. Amino acid sequence: CASNGGTGELFF.

The chain recombines TRBV7-2 with TRBJ2-7; 7 positions match TRBD1. The CDR3 totals 19 residues. Germline V CDR1 and CDR2: SGHTA, FQGNSA. The V segment lost 1 base and the J segment 0 bases; nucleotides outside the gene matches: 15. The CDR3 DNA is TGTGCCAGCAGCTTAGTATTATCCTATGCCCGGGACAGCTCCTACGAGCAGTACTTC. Its protein product is CASSLVLSYARDSSYEQYF.

The rearrangement links TRBV7-2 to TRBJ2-1; D gene uncertain. V lost 0 bases to trimming and J lost 5 bases, with 8 bases between them. The CDR3 has 14 amino acids. The germline CDR1 and CDR2 sequences are SGHTA and FQGNSA. Here the CDR3 DNA reads TGTGCCAGCAGCTTAGCTGGAGTTAACAATGAGCAGTTCTTC. This sequence encodes CASSLAGVNNEQFF.

CDR3 nucleotides: TGTGCCTGGGGGGCAGTTGTCCAGTTCTTC. Translating it yields CAWGAVVQFF. This sequence joins TRBV30 and TRBJ2-1, with D possibly matching TRBD1 (5 bases). The CDR3 loop spans 10 amino acids. The germline V gene has CDR1 GTSNPN and CDR2 SVGIG (reference sequence). The V end was cut by 5 bases, the J end by 13 bases, with 12 bases between.

The chain combines TRBV27 with TRBJ1-5; D call uncertain. This CDR3 is 15 amino acids long. The germline V gene encodes CDR1 MNHEY and CDR2 SMNVEV (reference sequence). Trimming removed 2 bases from V and 0 bases from J, with 8 bases in between. In DNA, the CDR3 is TGTGCCAGCAGTTTAAGAGGTTATAGCAATCAGCCCCAGCATTTT. Translated: CASSLRGYSNQPQHF.

The chain uses TRBV9 and TRBJ2-7, with TRBD1 identical over 9 bases. V was clipped by 3 bases and J by 2 bases; unmatched bases: 6. This CDR3 is built from 15 residues. Germline V gives CDR1 SGDLS, CDR2 YYNGEE. CDR3 amino acids: CASSARGTGTYEQYF. CDR3 DNA sequence: TGTGCCAGCAGCGCTAGGGGGACAGGGACCTACGAGCAGTACTTC.